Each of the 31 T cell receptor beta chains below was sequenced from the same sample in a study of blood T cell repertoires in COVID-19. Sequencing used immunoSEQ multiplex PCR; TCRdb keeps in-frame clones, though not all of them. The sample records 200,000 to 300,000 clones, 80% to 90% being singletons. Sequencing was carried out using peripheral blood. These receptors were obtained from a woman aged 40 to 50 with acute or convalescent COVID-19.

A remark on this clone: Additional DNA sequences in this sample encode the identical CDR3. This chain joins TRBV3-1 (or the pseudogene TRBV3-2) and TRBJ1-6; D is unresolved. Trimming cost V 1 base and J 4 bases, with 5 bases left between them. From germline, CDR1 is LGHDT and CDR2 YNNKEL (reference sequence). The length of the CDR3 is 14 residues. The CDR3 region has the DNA TGTGCCAGCAGCCAAGGGCAGTATAATTCACCCCTCCACTTT. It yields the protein CASSQGQYNSPLHF.

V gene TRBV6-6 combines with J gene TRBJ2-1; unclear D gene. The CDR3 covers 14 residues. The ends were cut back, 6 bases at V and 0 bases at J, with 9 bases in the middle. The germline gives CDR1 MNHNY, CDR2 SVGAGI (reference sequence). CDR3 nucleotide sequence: TGTGCCAGCAGGGGCCAAAGCTCCTACAATGAGCAGTTCTTC. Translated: CASRGQSSYNEQFF.

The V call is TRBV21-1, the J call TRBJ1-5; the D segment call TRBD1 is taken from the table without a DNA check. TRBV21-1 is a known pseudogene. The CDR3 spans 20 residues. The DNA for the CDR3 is TGTGCCAGCAGCAAAATCGTTTCGGACAGGGGGCTTCAAAGCAATCAGCCCCAGCATTTT. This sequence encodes CASSKIVSDRGLQSNQPQHF.

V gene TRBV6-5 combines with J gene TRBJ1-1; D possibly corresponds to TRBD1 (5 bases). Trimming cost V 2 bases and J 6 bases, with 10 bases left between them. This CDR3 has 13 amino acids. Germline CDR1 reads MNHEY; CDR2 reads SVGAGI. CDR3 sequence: CASSYNDRAEAFF. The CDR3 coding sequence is TGTGCCAGCAGTTACAACGACAGAGCTGAAGCTTTCTTT.

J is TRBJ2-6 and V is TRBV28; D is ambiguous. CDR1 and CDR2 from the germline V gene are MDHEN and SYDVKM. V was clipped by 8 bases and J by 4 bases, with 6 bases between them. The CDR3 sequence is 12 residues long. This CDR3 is CASEAGANVLTF. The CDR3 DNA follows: TGTGCCAGCGAGGCGGGGGCCAACGTCCTGACTTTC.

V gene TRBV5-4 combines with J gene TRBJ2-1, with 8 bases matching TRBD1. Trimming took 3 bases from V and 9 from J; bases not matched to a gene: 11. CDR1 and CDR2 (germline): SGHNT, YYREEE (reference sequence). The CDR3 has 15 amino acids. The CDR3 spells CASSSMTGANGEQFF. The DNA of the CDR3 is TGTGCCAGCAGCTCAATGACAGGGGCAAATGGTGAGCAGTTCTTC.

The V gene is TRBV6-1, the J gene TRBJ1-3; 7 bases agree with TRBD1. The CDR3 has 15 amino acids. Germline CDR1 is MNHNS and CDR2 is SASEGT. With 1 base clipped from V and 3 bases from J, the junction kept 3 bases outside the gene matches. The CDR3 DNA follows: TGTGCCAGCAGTGAAGGCAGGGGGTATGGAAACACCATATATTTT. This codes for CASSEGRGYGNTIYF.

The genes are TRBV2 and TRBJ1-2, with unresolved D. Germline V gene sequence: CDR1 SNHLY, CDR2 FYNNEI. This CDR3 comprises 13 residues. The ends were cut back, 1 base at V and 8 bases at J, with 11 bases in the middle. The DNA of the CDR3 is TGTGCCAGCAGTGAAGACCAGGCCGGAGGCTACACCTTC. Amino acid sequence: CASSEDQAGGYTF. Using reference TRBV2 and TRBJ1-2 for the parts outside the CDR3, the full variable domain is EPEVTQTPSHQVTQMGQEVILRCVPISNHLYFYWYRQILGQKVEFLVSFYNNEISEKSEIFDDQFSVERPDGSNFTLKIRSTKLEDSAMYFCASSEDQAGGYTFGSGTRLTVV.

In DNA, the CDR3 is TGCAGCGTTACCGGGACAGGGCTAGGGACCAATGGCTACACCTTC. Amino acid sequence: CSVTGTGLGTNGYTF. This chain joins TRBV29-1 and TRBJ1-2; 9 nucleotides match TRBD1. The germline V gene has CDR1 SQVTM and CDR2 ANQGSEA. The CDR3 length is 15 residues. V lost 5 bases and J lost 6; bases outside the gene matches: 13. Filled out from reference TRBV29-1 and TRBJ1-2, the complete variable domain reads SAVISQKPSRDICQRGTSLTIQCQVDSQVTMMFWYRQQPGQSLTLIATANQGSEATYESGFVIDKFPISRPNLTFSTLTVSNMSPEDSSIYLCSVTGTGLGTNGYTFGSGTRLTVV.

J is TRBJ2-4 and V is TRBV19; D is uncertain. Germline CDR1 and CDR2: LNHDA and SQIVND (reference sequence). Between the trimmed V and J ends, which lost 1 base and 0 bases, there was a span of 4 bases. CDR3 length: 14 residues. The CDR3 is CASSIALAKNIQYF. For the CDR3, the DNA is TGTGCCAGTAGTATAGCTTTAGCCAAAAACATTCAGTACTTC.

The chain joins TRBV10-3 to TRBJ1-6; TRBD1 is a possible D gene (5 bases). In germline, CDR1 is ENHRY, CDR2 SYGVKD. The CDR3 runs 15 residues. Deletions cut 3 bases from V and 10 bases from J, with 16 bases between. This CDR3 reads CAISDGVRAFSPLHF. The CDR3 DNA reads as TGTGCCATCAGTGATGGGGTCAGGGCCTTCTCACCCCTCCACTTT.

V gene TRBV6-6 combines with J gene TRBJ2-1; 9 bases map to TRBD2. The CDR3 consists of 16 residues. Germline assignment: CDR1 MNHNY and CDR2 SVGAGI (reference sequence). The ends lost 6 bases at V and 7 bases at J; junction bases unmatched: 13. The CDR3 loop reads CASSLRAGGGANEQFF. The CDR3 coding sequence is TGTGCCAGCAGCCTACGGGCCGGCGGGGGGGCGAATGAGCAGTTCTTC.

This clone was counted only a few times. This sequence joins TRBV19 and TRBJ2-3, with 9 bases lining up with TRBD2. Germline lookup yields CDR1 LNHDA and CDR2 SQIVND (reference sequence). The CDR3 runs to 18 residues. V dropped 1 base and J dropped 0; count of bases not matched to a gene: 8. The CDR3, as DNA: TGTGCCAGTAGTATAGTCCCCCGCGGGGGGGCAAGCACAGATACGCAGTATTTT. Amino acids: CASSIVPRGGASTDTQYF. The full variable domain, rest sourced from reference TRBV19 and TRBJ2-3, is DGGITQSPKYLFRKEGQNVTLSCEQNLNHDAMYWYRQDPGQGLRLIYYSQIVNDFQKGDIAEGYSVSREKKESFPLTVTSAQKNPTAFYLCASSIVPRGGASTDTQYFGPGTRLTVL.

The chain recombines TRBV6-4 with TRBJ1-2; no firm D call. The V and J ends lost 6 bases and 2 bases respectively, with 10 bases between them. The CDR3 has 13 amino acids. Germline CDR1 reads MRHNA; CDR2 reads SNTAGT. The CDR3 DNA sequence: TGTGCCAGCAGCATTAGTCACAACTATGGCTACACCTTC. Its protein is CASSISHNYGYTF.

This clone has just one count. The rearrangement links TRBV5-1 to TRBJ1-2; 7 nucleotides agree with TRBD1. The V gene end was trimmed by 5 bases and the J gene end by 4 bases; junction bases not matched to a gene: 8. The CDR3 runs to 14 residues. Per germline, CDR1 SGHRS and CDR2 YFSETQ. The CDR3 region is CASSETDRPYGYTF. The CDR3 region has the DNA TGCGCCAGCAGTGAGACGGACAGGCCCTATGGCTACACCTTC.

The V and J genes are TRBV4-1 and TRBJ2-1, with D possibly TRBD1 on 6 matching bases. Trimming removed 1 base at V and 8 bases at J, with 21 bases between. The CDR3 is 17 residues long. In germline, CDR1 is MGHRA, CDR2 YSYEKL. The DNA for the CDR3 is TGCGCCAGCAGCCAAGGTGTACAGGGCGGACCTCTGGATGAGCAGTTCTTC. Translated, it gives CASSQGVQGGPLDEQFF.

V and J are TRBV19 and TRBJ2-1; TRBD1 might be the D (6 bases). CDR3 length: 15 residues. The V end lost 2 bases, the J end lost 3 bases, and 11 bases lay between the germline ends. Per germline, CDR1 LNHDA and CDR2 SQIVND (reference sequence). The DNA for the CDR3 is TGTGCCAGTAGTATACAACAGGGAAGCTACAATGAGCAGTTCTTC. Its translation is CASSIQQGSYNEQFF.

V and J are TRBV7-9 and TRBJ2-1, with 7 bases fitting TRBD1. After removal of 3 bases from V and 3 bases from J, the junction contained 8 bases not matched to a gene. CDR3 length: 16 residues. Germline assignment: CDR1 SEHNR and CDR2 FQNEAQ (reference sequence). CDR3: CASSFEGQILYNEQFF. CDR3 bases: TGTGCCAGCAGCTTTGAGGGACAGATCCTCTACAATGAGCAGTTCTTC.

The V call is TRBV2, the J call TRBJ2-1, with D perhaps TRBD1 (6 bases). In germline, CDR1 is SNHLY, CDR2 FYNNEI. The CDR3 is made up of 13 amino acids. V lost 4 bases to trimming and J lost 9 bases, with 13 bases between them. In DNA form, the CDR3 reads TGTGCCAGCAGTGGAGCACAGGGTAGTGAGCAGTTCTTC. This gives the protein CASSGAQGSEQFF. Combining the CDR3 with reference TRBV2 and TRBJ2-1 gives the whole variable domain EPEVTQTPSHQVTQMGQEVILRCVPISNHLYFYWYRQILGQKVEFLVSFYNNEISEKSEIFDDQFSVERPDGSNFTLKIRSTKLEDSAMYFCASSGAQGSEQFFGPGTRLTVL.

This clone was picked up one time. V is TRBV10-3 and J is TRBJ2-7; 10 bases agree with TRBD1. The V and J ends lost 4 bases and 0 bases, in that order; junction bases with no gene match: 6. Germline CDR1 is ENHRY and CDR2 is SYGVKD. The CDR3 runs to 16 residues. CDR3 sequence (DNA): TGTGCCATCAGTGCCGTGGGGACAGGGGTCTCCTACGAGCAGTACGTC. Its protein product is CAISAVGTGVSYEQYV.

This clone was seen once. The CDR3 DNA reads TGTGCCAGCAGCTTACACACTTCCGGGACAGAGAGCACAGATACGCAGTATTTT. Translated: CASSLHTSGTESTDTQYF. This chain uses TRBV9 with TRBJ2-3, with 7 nucleotides matching TRBD1. CDR3 size: 18 residues. CDR1 is SGDLS, CDR2 YYNGEE, per germline. Trimming at V came to 4 bases and at J to 0 bases, leaving 14 bases not matched to a gene.

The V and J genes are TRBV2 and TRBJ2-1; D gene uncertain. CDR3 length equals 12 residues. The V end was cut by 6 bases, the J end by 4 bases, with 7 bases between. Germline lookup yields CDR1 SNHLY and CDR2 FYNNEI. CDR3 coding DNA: TGTGCCAGCAGGCTATTATACAATGAGCAGTTCTTC. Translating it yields CASRLLYNEQFF. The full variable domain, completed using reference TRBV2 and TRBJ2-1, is EPEVTQTPSHQVTQMGQEVILRCVPISNHLYFYWYRQILGQKVEFLVSFYNNEISEKSEIFDDQFSVERPDGSNFTLKIRSTKLEDSAMYFCASRLLYNEQFFGPGTRLTVL.

The CDR3 coding sequence is TGTGCCAGTAGTAGGATGGACAGCCCCTACAATGAGCAGTTCTTC. Its translation: CASSRMDSPYNEQFF. The chain is built from TRBV19 and TRBJ2-1; tentatively, D is TRBD1 (6 bases). This CDR3 has 15 amino acids. The germline V gene has CDR1 LNHDA and CDR2 SQIVND (reference sequence). V lost 4 bases and J lost 2, with 12 bases in between.

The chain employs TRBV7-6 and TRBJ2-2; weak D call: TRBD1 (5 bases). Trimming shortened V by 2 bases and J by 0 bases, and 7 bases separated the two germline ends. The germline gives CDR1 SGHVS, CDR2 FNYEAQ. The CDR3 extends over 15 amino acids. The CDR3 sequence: CASSLLTANTGELFF. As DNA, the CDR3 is TGTGCCAGCAGCTTATTGACAGCGAACACCGGGGAGCTGTTTTTT.

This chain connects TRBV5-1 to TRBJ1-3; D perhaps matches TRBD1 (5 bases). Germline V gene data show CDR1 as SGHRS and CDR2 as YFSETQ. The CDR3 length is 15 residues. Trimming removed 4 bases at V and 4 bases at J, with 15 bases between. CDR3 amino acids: CASSPEPKGGNTIYF. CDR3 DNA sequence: TGCGCCAGCAGCCCCGAACCTAAGGGGGGAAACACCATATATTTT.

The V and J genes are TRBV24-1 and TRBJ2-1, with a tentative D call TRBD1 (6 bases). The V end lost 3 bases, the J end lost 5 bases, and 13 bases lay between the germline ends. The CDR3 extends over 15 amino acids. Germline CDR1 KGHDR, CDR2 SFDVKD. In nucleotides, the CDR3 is TGTGCCACCAGTGATGCAGACAGGACAAACAATGAGCAGTTCTTC. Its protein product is CATSDADRTNNEQFF.

In DNA form, the CDR3 reads TGCGCCAGCAGCTTGTCCGAATCGTCGAGGTGGGGGACAGGCACAGATACGCAGTATTTT. Translated, it gives CASSLSESSRWGTGTDTQYF. The chain joins TRBV5-1 to TRBJ2-3; 7 bases are a match to TRBD1. Germline assignment: CDR1 SGHRS and CDR2 YFSETQ. The junction had 18 bases not matched to a gene; V was cut back by 1 base and J by 1 base. The CDR3 has 20 amino acids.

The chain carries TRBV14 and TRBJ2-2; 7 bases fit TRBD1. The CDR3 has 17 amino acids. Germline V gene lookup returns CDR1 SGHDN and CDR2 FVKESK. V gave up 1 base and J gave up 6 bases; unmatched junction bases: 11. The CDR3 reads CASSQGLTGVSAGELFF. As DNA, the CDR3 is TGTGCCAGCAGCCAAGGATTAACAGGGGTTTCTGCCGGGGAGCTGTTTTTT.

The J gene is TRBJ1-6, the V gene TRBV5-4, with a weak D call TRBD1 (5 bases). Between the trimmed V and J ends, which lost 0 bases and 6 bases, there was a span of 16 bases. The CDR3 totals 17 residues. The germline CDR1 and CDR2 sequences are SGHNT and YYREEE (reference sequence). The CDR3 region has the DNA TGTGCCAGCAGCTTGGCTCGGGGCGCAGCGGGTAATTCACCCCTCCACTTT. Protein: CASSLARGAAGNSPLHF.

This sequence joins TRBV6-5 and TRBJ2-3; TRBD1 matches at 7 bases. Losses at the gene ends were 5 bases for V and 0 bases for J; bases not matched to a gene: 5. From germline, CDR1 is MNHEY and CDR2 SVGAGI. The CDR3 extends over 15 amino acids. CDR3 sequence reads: CASSQTGPSTDTQYF. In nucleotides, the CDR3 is TGTGCCAGCAGTCAGACAGGGCCCAGCACAGATACGCAGTATTTT.

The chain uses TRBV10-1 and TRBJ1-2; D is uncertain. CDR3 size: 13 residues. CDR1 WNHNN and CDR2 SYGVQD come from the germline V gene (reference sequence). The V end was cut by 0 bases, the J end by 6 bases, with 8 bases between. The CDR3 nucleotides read TGCGCCAGCAGTGAGTCCCTGACTGATGGCTACACCTTC. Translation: CASSESLTDGYTF.